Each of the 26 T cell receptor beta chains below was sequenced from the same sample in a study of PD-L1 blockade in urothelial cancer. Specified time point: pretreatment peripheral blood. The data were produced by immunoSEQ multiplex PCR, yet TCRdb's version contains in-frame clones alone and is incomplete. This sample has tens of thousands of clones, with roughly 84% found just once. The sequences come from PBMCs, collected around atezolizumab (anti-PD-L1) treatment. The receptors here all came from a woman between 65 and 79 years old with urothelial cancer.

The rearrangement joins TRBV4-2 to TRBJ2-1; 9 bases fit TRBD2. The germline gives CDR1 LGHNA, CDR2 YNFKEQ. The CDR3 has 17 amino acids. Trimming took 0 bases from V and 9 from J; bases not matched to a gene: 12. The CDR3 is CASSQDLAGGPEGEQFF. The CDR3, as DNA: TGTGCCAGCAGCCAAGATCTGGCGGGAGGGCCTGAAGGTGAGCAGTTCTTC.

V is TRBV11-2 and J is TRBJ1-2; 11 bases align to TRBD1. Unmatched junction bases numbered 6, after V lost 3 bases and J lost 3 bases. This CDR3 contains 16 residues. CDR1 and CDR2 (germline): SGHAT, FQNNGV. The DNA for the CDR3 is TGTGCCAGCAGCTTCGGACAGGGGGCGGCGGACTATGGCTACACCTTC. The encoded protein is CASSFGQGAADYGYTF.

As DNA, the CDR3 is TGTGCCATCAGTGAAGATTCGGGCTCTGGGGCCAACGTCCTGACTTTC. Protein sequence: CAISEDSGSGANVLTF. The V and J genes are TRBV10-3 and TRBJ2-6; no clear D. This CDR3 spans 16 amino acids. Germline loops: CDR1 ENHRY, CDR2 SYGVKD. V lost 3 bases to trimming and J lost 0 bases, with 9 bases between them.

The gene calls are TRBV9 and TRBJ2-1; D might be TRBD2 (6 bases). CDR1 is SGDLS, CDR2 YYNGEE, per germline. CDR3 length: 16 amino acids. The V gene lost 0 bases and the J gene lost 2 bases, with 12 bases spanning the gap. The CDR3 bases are TGTGCCAGCAGCGTAGGGACTACAACCCCCTACAATGAGCAGTTCTTC. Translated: CASSVGTTTPYNEQFF. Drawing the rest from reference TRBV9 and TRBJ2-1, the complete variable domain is DSGVTQTPKHLITATGQRVTLRCSPRSGDLSVYWYQQSLDQGLQFLIQYYNGEERAKGNILERFSAQQFPDLHSELNLSSLELGDSALYFCASSVGTTTPYNEQFFGPGTRLTVL.

The DNA of the CDR3 is TGTGCCAGCAGCTTAGATCTGGGGCAGGGCTCCTACGAGCAGTACTTC. Translated, it gives CASSLDLGQGSYEQYF. The V gene is TRBV11-2, the J gene TRBJ2-7; possibly TRBD1 for D (5 bases). The CDR3 sequence is 16 residues long. V was cut by 0 bases and J by 0 bases, with 12 bases left in between. Germline V gene lookup returns CDR1 SGHAT and CDR2 FQNNGV.

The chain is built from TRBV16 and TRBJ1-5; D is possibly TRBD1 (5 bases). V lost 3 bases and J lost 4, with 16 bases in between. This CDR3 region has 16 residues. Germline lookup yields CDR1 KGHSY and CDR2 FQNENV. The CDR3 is CASSHNTLGGNQPQHF. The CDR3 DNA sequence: TGTGCCAGCAGCCACAATACGCTGGGGGGAAATCAGCCCCAGCATTTT.

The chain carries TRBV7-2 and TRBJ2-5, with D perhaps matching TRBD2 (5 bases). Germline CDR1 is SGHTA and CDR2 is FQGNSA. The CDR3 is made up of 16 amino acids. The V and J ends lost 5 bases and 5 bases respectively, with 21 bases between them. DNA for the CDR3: TGTGCCAGCAGCGACATCTCTTTACGGGGTATTGAGACCCAGTACTTC. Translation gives CASSDISLRGIETQYF. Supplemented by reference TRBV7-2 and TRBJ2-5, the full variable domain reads GAGVSQSPSNKVTEKGKDVELRCDPISGHTALYWYRQSLGQGLEFLIYFQGNSAPDKSGLPSDRFSAERTGGSVSTLTIQRTQQEDSAVYLCASSDISLRGIETQYFGPGTRLLVL.

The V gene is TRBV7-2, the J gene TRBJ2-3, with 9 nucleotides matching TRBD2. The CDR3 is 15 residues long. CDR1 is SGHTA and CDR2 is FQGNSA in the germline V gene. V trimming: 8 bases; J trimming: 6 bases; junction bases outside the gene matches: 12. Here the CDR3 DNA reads TGTGCCAGCCGCCCATGGGCGGGGGGGCCGGATACGCAGTATTTT. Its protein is CASRPWAGGPDTQYF.

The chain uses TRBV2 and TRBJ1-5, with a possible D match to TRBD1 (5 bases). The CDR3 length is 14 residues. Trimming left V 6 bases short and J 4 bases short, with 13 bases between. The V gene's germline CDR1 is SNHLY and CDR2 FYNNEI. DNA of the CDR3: TGTGCCAGCAGGGGGCCGAGTGTAAATCAGCCCCAGCATTTT. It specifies CASRGPSVNQPQHF.

CDR3 DNA: TGTGCCAGCAGCCGTCTCGGGGGGGAGCTGTTTTTT. Translated, it gives CASSRLGGELFF. This chain links TRBV9 with TRBJ2-2, with D hard to call. V lost 4 bases and J lost 8, with 9 bases in between. Germline loops: CDR1 SGDLS, CDR2 YYNGEE. This CDR3 is 12 amino acids long.

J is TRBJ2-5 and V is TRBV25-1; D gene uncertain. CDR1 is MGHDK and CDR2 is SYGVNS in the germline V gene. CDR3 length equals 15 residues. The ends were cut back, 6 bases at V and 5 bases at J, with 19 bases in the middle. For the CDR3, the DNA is TGTGCCAGCAGCGCCACCCGGATATTCGGGGAGACCCAGTACTTC. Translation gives CASSATRIFGETQYF.

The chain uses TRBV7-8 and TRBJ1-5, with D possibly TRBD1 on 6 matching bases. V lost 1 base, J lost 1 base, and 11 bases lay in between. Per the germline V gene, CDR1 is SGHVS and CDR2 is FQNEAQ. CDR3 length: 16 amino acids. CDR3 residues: CASSLVSGVSNQPQHF. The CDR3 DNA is TGTGCCAGCAGCTTAGTTTCAGGGGTGAGCAATCAGCCCCAGCATTTT.

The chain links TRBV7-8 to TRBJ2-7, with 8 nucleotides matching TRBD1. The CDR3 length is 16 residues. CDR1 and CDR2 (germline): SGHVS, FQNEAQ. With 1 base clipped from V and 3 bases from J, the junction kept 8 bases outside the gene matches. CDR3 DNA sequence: TGTGCCAGCAGCTTAGTTCCCCACAGGGGGAACTACGAGCAGTACTTC. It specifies CASSLVPHRGNYEQYF.

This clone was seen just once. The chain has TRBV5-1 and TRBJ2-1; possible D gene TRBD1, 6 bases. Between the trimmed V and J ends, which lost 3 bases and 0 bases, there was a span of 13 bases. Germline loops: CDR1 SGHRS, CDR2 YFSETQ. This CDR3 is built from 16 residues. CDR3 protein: CASSWTVISSYNEQFF. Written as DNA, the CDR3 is TGCGCCAGCAGCTGGACAGTTATCAGCTCCTACAATGAGCAGTTCTTC.

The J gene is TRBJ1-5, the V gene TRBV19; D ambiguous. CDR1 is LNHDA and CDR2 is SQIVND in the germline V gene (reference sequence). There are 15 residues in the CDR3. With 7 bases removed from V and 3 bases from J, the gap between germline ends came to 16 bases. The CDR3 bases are TGTGCCAGTATAGCCCACGACCCGCCCAATCAGCCCCAGCATTTT. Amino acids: CASIAHDPPNQPQHF.

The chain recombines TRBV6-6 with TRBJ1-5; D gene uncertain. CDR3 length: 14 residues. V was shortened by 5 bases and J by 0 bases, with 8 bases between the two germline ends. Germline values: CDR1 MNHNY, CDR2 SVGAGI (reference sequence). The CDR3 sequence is CASSAGASNQPQHF. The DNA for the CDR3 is TGTGCCAGCAGTGCAGGTGCTAGCAATCAGCCCCAGCATTTT.

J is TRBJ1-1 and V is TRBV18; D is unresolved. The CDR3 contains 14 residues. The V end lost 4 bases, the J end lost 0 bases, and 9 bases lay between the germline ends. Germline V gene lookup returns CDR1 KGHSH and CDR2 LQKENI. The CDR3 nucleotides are TGTGCCAGCTCACGGGCCAATATGAACACTGAAGCTTTCTTT. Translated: CASSRANMNTEAFF.

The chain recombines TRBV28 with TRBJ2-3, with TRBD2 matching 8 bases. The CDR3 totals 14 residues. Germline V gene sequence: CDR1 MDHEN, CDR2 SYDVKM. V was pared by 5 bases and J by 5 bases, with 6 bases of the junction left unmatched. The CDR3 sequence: CASSEAGVEDTQYF. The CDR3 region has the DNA TGTGCCAGCAGTGAAGCGGGAGTTGAAGATACGCAGTATTTT.

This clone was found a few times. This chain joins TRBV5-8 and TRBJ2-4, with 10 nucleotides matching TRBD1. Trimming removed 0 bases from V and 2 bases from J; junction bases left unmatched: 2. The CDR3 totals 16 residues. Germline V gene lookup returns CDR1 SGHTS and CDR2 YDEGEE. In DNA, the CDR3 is TGTGCCAGCAGCTTGGGGGACAGGGGAACCAAAAACATTCAGTACTTC. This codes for CASSLGDRGTKNIQYF.

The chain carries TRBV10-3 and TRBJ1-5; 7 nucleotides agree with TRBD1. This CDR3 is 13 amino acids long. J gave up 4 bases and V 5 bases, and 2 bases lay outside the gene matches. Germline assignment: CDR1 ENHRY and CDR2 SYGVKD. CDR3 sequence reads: CAISPGGNQPQHF. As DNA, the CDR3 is TGTGCCATCAGTCCAGGGGGAAATCAGCCCCAGCATTTT.

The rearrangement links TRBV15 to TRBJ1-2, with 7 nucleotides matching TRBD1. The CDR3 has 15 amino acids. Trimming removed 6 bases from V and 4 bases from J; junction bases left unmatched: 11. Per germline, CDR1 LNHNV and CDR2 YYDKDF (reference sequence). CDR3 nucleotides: TGTGCCACCAGTCCTAGAGGAGGGGGCCTCTATGGCTACACCTTC. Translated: CATSPRGGGLYGYTF.

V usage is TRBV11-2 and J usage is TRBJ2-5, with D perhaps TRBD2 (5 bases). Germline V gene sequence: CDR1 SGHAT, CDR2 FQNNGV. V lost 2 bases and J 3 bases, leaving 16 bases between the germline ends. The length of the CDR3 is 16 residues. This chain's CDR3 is CASSLLLAGVKETQYF. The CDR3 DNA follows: TGTGCCAGCAGCTTACTCCTAGCCGGGGTAAAAGAGACCCAGTACTTC.

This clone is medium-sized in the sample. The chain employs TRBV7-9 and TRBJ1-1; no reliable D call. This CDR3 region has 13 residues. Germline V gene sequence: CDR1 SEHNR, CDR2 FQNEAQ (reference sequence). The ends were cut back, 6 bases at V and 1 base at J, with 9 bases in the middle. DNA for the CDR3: TGTGCCAGCAGGAACAAGAAGAACACTGAAGCTTTCTTT. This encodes CASRNKKNTEAFF.

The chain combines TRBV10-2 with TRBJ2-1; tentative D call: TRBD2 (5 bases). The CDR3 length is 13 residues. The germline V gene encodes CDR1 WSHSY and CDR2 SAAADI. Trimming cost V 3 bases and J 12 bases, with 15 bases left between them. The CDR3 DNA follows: TGCGCCAGCAGTGATAATTTAGCGACGGCGCAGTTCTTC. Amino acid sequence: CASSDNLATAQFF.

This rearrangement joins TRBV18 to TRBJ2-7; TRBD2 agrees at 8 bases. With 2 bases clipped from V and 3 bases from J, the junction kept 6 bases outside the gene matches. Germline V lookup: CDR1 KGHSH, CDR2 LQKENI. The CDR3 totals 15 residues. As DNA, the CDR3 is TGTGCCAGCTCACCAGACAGCGGGAGACTCTACGAGCAGTACTTC. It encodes CASSPDSGRLYEQYF.

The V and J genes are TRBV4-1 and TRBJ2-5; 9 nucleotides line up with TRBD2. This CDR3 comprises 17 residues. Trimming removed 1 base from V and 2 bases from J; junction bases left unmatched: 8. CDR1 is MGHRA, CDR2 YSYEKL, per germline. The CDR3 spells CASSQAGRGGGQETQYF. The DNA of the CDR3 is TGCGCCAGCAGCCAAGCCGGGCGGGGGGGCGGACAAGAGACCCAGTACTTC.